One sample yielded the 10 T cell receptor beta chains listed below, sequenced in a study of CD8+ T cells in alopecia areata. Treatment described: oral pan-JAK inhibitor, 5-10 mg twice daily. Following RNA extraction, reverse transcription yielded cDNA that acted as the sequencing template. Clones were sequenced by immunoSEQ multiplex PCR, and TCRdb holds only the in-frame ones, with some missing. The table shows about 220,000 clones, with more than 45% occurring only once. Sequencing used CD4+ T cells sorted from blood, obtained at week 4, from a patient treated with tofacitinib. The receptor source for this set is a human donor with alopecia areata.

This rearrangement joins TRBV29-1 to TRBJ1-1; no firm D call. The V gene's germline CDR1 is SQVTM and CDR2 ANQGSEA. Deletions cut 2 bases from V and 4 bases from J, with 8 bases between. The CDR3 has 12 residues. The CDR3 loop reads CSVEKPPTEAFF. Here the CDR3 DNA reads TGCAGCGTTGAAAAGCCACCCACTGAAGCTTTCTTT.

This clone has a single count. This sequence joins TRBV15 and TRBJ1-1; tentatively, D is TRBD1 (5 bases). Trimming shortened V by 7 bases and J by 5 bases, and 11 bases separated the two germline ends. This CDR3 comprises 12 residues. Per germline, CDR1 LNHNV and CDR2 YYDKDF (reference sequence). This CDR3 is CATTLGGTEAFF. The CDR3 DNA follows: TGTGCCACCACCCTGGGGGGGACTGAAGCTTTCTTT.

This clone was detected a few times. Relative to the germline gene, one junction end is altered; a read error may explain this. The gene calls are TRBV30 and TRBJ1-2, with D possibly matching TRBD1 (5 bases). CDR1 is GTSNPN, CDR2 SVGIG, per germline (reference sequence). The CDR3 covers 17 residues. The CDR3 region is CAWSSDRLGRLNSGYTF. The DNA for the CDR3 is TGTGCCTGGAGTTCCGACCGACTGGGGCGTTTGAACTCTGGCTACACCTTC.

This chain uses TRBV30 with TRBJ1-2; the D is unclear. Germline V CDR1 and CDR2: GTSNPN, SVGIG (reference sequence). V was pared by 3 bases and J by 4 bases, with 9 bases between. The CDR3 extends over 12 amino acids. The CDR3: CAWRQEPYGYTF. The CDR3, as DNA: TGTGCCTGGAGGCAGGAACCCTATGGCTACACCTTC.

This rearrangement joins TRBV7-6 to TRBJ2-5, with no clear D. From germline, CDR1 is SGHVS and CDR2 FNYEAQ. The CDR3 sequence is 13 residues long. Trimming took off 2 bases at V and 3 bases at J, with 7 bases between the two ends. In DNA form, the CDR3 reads TGTGCCAGCAGCTTATCGGCGAAAGAGACCCAGTACTTC. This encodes CASSLSAKETQYF. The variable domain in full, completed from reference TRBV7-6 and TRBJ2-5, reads GAGVSQSPRYKVTKRGQDVALRCDPISGHVSLYWYRQALGQGPEFLTYFNYEAQQDKSGLPNDRFSAERPEGSISTLTIQRTEQRDSAMYRCASSLSAKETQYFGPGTRLLVL.

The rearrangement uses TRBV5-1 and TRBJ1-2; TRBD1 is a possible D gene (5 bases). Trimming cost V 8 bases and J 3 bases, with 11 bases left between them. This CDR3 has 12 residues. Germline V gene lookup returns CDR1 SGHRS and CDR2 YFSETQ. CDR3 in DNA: TGCGCCAGTCGGGACGGGGACTATGGCTACACCTTC. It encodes CASRDGDYGYTF.

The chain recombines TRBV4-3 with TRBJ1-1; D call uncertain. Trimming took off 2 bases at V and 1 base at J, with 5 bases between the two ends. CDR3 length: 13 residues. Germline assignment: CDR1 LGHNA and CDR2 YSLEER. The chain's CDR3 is CASSQQENTEAFF. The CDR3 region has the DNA TGCGCCAGCAGCCAACAGGAGAACACTGAAGCTTTCTTT.

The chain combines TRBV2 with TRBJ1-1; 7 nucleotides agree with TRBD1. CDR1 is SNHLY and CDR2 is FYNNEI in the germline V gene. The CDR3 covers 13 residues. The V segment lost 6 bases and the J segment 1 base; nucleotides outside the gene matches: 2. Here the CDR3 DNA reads TGTGCCAGCAGGACAGGGTCGAACACTGAAGCTTTCTTT. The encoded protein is CASRTGSNTEAFF.

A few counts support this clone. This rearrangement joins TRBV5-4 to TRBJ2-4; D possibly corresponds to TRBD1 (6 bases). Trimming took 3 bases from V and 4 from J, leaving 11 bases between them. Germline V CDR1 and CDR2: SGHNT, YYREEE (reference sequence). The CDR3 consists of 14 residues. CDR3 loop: CASSSGQTKNIQYF. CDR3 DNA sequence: TGTGCCAGCAGCTCTGGACAGACGAAAAACATTCAGTACTTC.

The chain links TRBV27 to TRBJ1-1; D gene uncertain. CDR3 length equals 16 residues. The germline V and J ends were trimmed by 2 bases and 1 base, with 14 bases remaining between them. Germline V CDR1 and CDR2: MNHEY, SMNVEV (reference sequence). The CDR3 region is CASSLRTGRANTEAFF. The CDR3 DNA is TGTGCCAGCAGTTTAAGGACGGGCAGAGCGAACACTGAAGCTTTCTTT.